These 13 T cell receptor beta chains originate from one sample sequenced in a study of cytomegalovirus exposure and HLA in healthy donors. Some clones are missing from TCRdb's copy, which holds only in-frame ones; the method was immunoSEQ multiplex PCR. The data contain 110,000 or so clones, approximately 86% of them seen just once; the ten biggest clones take up more than 2.5%. The specimen sequenced was PBMCs. Receptors were obtained from a woman under 30 in good health and CMV-seronegative.

This rearrangement joins TRBV30 to TRBJ1-2, with 10 bases identical to TRBD1. The CDR3 length is 13 residues. CDR1 is GTSNPN, CDR2 SVGIG, per germline (reference sequence). With 6 bases clipped from V and 5 bases from J, the junction kept 6 bases outside the gene matches. The CDR3 region is CACGQGVRYGYTF. The CDR3 DNA sequence: TGTGCCTGTGGACAGGGGGTGAGGTATGGCTACACCTTC. The full variable domain, completed using reference TRBV30 and TRBJ1-2, is SQTIHQWPATLVQPVGSPLSLECTVEGTSNPNLYWYRQAAGRGLQLLFYSVGIGQISSEVPQNLSASRPQDRQFILSSKKLLLSDSGFYLCACGQGVRYGYTFGSGTRLTVV.

The chain carries TRBV5-1 and TRBJ2-1, with 15 positions matching TRBD2. The germline gives CDR1 SGHRS, CDR2 YFSETQ. This CDR3 has 15 residues. V was clipped by 4 bases and J by 4 bases; unmatched bases: 0. The DNA of the CDR3 is TGCGCCAGCAGCGGGACTAGCGGGGGGTACAATGAGCAGTTCTTC. It translates to CASSGTSGGYNEQFF. Drawing the rest from reference TRBV5-1 and TRBJ2-1, the complete variable domain is KAGVTQTPRYLIKTRGQQVTLSCSPISGHRSVSWYQQTPGQGLQFLFEYFSETQRNKGNFPGRFSGRQFSNSRSEMNVSTLELGDSALYLCASSGTSGGYNEQFFGPGTRLTVL.

The V gene is TRBV6-5, the J gene TRBJ2-7, with TRBD2 matching 7 bases. CDR1 is MNHEY, CDR2 SVGAGI, per germline. Trimming cost V 4 bases and J 1 base; bases outside gene matches: 1. The CDR3 totals 13 residues. The CDR3 region is CASSLGGSYEQYF. CDR3 DNA: TGTGCCAGCAGTTTGGGGGGGTCCTACGAGCAGTACTTC.

V gene TRBV7-3 combines with J gene TRBJ2-7; no clear D. V lost 3 bases, J lost 0 bases, and 18 bases lay in between. This CDR3 has 17 amino acids. The germline gives CDR1 SGHTA, CDR2 FQGTGA. The CDR3 bases are TGTGCCAGCAGCTTTATTGCACCACGTCCTAGCTCCTACGAGCAGTACTTC. Protein sequence: CASSFIAPRPSSYEQYF.

V usage is TRBV7-2 and J usage is TRBJ2-7, with 7 bases matching TRBD1. The CDR3 covers 15 residues. Per the germline V gene, CDR1 is SGHTA and CDR2 is FQGNSA. V gave up 3 bases and J gave up 1 base; unmatched junction bases: 6. CDR3 bases: TGTGCCAGCAGCTTTACCGGGACAGCTTCCTACGAGCAGTACTTC. Its protein product is CASSFTGTASYEQYF. The whole variable domain, filled in from reference TRBV7-2 and TRBJ2-7, reads GAGVSQSPSNKVTEKGKDVELRCDPISGHTALYWYRQSLGQGLEFLIYFQGNSAPDKSGLPSDRFSAERTGGSVSTLTIQRTQQEDSAVYLCASSFTGTASYEQYFGPGTRLTVT.

The chain employs TRBV5-4 and TRBJ1-4, with unresolved D. The CDR3 contains 16 residues. The V gene lost 1 base and the J gene lost 0 bases, with 10 bases spanning the gap. From germline, CDR1 is SGHNT and CDR2 YYREEE (reference sequence). This CDR3 reads CASSLIGGSTNEKLFF. For the CDR3, the DNA is TGTGCCAGCAGCTTGATCGGCGGCTCAACTAATGAAAAACTGTTTTTT.

The J gene is TRBJ2-5, the V gene TRBV2, with a weak D call TRBD2 (5 bases). Trimming cost V 4 bases and J 2 bases, with 8 bases left between them. The CDR3 runs 13 residues. Germline-derived CDR1 and CDR2 are SNHLY and FYNNEI. DNA for the CDR3: TGTGCCAGCAGTGTGGACTTGCAAGAGACCCAGTACTTC. Translating it yields CASSVDLQETQYF.

The V call is TRBV28, the J call TRBJ2-7, with 11 bases matching TRBD2. The CDR3 loop spans 16 amino acids. After removal of 5 bases from V and 6 bases from J, the junction contained 12 bases not matched to a gene. In germline, CDR1 is MDHEN, CDR2 SYDVKM. The CDR3 region has the DNA TGTGCCAGCAGTCCCGGGATAGCGGGGGGGAATTTCGAGCAGTACTTC. Its translation: CASSPGIAGGNFEQYF.

The gene calls are TRBV12-5 and TRBJ2-7; TRBD2 is a possible D gene (5 bases). V lost 2 bases, J lost 6 bases, and 11 bases lay in between. CDR1 LGHNT and CDR2 FRNRAP come from the germline V gene. The CDR3 covers 13 residues. CDR3 nucleotides: TGTGCTAGTGGTTTGCCCGGGGTGGGCGAGCAGTACTTC. The encoded protein is CASGLPGVGEQYF.

The CDR3 region is CASSLVGLSTDTQYF. The CDR3 DNA is TGCGCCAGCAGCTTGGTTGGGCTTAGCACAGATACGCAGTATTTT. The V call is TRBV5-1, the J call TRBJ2-3; unclear D gene. The CDR3 contains 15 residues. Germline assignment: CDR1 SGHRS and CDR2 YFSETQ. V lost 0 bases, J lost 0 bases, and 8 bases lay in between.

This clone has only a few counts. The chain joins TRBV2 to TRBJ1-4, with 8 bases identical to TRBD1. The germline V gene encodes CDR1 SNHLY and CDR2 FYNNEI. This CDR3 region has 17 residues. With 4 bases clipped from V and 2 bases from J, the junction kept 9 bases outside the gene matches. CDR3 nucleotide sequence: TGTGCCAGCAGTGGAGGGACAGGCCTCCTTACTAATGAAAAACTGTTTTTT. The encoded protein is CASSGGTGLLTNEKLFF.

This sequence joins TRBV7-9 and TRBJ2-1; 7 nucleotides match TRBD2. The germline CDR1 and CDR2 sequences are SEHNR and FQNEAQ (reference sequence). The CDR3 loop spans 14 amino acids. V lost 8 bases, J lost 3 bases, and 7 bases stayed unmatched. CDR3 coding DNA: TGTGCCAGCGGAACGGGGGGAGTCTACAATGAGCAGTTCTTC. Its translation: CASGTGGVYNEQFF.

V is TRBV5-1 and J is TRBJ2-7, with TRBD1 identical over 8 bases. V was pared by 0 bases and J by 3 bases, with 11 bases of the junction left unmatched. The CDR3 totals 17 residues. Germline V CDR1 and CDR2: SGHRS, YFSETQ. The CDR3: CASSLGVALTGGYEQYF. The CDR3 DNA reads TGCGCCAGCAGCTTGGGGGTAGCTCTCACAGGGGGCTACGAGCAGTACTTC.